What follows are 21 T cell receptor beta chains derived from one specimen sequenced in a study of technical replicates of blood from four donors. The protocol was immunoSEQ multiplex PCR, while the TCRdb copy is restricted to in-frame clones and leaves out a portion. This table holds 75,000 to 90,000 clones, 85% to 95% found once. Source material: T cells isolated from PBMCs. These receptors were obtained from a human donor in good health.

This chain links TRBV29-1 with TRBJ2-5; 10 nucleotides align to TRBD2. The better agreement between TRBJ2-7 and the DNA end casts doubt on the J call. The CDR3 has 14 amino acids. Per germline, CDR1 SQVTM and CDR2 ANQGSEA. This chain's CDR3 is CSVHGLAGDYEQYF. Here the CDR3 DNA reads TGCAGCGTTCACGGGCTAGCGGGAGACTACGAGCAGTACTTC.

The V gene is TRBV5-1, the J gene TRBJ2-4; D perhaps matches TRBD1 (6 bases). This CDR3 is built from 11 residues. The germline gives CDR1 SGHRS, CDR2 YFSETQ. Trimming removed 4 bases from V and 14 bases from J, with 13 bases in between. The DNA for the CDR3 is TGCGCCAGCAGCGGTGACAGGACCAAGTACTTC. Translating it yields CASSGDRTKYF.

V usage is TRBV29-1 and J usage is TRBJ2-1, with TRBD2 matching over 10 bases. The germline CDR1 and CDR2 sequences are SQVTM and ANQGSEA. The CDR3 is 18 residues long. V shed 8 bases and J 1 base; nucleotides not matched to a gene: 17. CDR3 DNA: TGCAGCACTATGGACCTAAGCGGGAGGGCCTTTTCCTACAATGAGCAGTTCTTC. Protein sequence: CSTMDLSGRAFSYNEQFF.

This sequence joins TRBV4-1 and TRBJ2-7; 7 nucleotides line up with TRBD2. Germline V gene sequence: CDR1 MGHRA, CDR2 YSYEKL. Unmatched junction bases numbered 9, after V lost 3 bases and J lost 4 bases. The CDR3 contains 15 residues. Here the CDR3 DNA reads TGCGCCAGCAGCCACGGACTAGGAGGGTTGTACGAGCAGTACTTC. It specifies CASSHGLGGLYEQYF.

The chain recombines TRBV4-1 with TRBJ1-6; 8 nucleotides match TRBD1. V shed 4 bases and J 9 bases; nucleotides not matched to a gene: 8. The CDR3 spans 15 residues. Germline CDR1 and CDR2: MGHRA and YSYEKL. The CDR3 coding sequence is TGCGCCAGCAGCCCTTCGACAGGGGTCGGTTCACCCCTCCACTTT. It codes for CASSPSTGVGSPLHF.

The chain employs TRBV15 and TRBJ2-1; weak D call: TRBD2 (7 bases). The length of the CDR3 is 16 residues. V lost 0 bases and J 0 bases, leaving 9 bases between the germline ends. CDR1 and CDR2 from the germline V gene are LNHNV and YYDKDF (reference sequence). The CDR3 loop reads CATSRDAGASYNEQFF. CDR3 DNA: TGTGCCACCAGCAGAGATGCGGGGGCCTCCTACAATGAGCAGTTCTTC.

The chain employs TRBV5-1 and TRBJ2-5; TRBD2 matches at 11 bases. This CDR3 spans 16 amino acids. Germline-derived CDR1 and CDR2 are SGHRS and YFSETQ. V trimming: 3 bases; J trimming: 2 bases; junction bases outside the gene matches: 6. The CDR3 DNA reads as TGCGCCAGCAGCTCGAATAGCGGGGGGGGACAAGAGACCCAGTACTTC. It translates to CASSSNSGGGQETQYF.

The chain couples TRBV28 to TRBJ1-3; D gene unclear. Germline-derived CDR1 and CDR2 are MDHEN and SYDVKM. This CDR3 is built from 14 residues. Trimming pared 5 bases from V and 0 bases from J, leaving 8 bases between. The CDR3 is CASSNTYSGNTIYF. Written as DNA, the CDR3 is TGTGCCAGCAGTAACACATACTCTGGAAACACCATATATTTT.

The gene calls are TRBV11-2 and TRBJ2-1; D may be TRBD2 (5 bases). CDR1 SGHAT and CDR2 FQNNGV come from the germline V gene. The CDR3 runs 16 residues. V was clipped by 2 bases and J by 0 bases, with 11 bases between them. CDR3 protein: CASSLSWESSYNEQFF. CDR3 bases: TGTGCCAGCAGCTTAAGCTGGGAGAGCTCCTACAATGAGCAGTTCTTC. The whole variable domain, filled in from reference TRBV11-2 and TRBJ2-1, reads EAGVAQSPRYKIIEKRQSVAFWCNPISGHATLYWYQQILGQGPKLLIQFQNNGVVDDSQLPKDRFSAERLKGVDSTLKIQPAKLEDSAVYLCASSLSWESSYNEQFFGPGTRLTVL.

The rearrangement links TRBV7-3 to TRBJ2-5; D is possibly TRBD1 (7 bases). The V end lost 4 bases, the J end lost 5 bases, and 8 bases lay between the germline ends. Per the germline V gene, CDR1 is SGHTA and CDR2 is FQGTGA. The CDR3 is made up of 12 amino acids. The CDR3 protein is CASSSGGETQYF. The CDR3, as DNA: TGTGCCAGCAGCTCAGGGGGGGAGACCCAGTACTTC. Based on the CDR3 plus reference TRBV7-3 and TRBJ2-5, the full variable domain is GAGVSQTPSNKVTEKGKYVELRCDPISGHTALYWYRQSLGQGPEFLIYFQGTGAADDSGLPNDRFFAVRPEGSVSTLKIQRTERGDSAVYLCASSSGGETQYFGPGTRLLVL.

V is TRBV19 and J is TRBJ1-4, with a possible D match to TRBD1 (5 bases). Germline lookup yields CDR1 LNHDA and CDR2 SQIVND (reference sequence). V was trimmed by 4 bases and J by 3 bases, leaving 12 bases between them. The CDR3 consists of 15 residues. The CDR3 region has the DNA TGTGCCAGTAGTACGGACCGACAGTCTAATGAAAAACTGTTTTTT. It specifies CASSTDRQSNEKLFF.

This chain joins TRBV30 and TRBJ2-4, with 7 bases aligning to TRBD1. The germline V gene encodes CDR1 GTSNPN and CDR2 SVGIG (reference sequence). V lost 5 bases to trimming and J lost 1 base; unmatched junction nucleotides: 8. The CDR3 length is 15 residues. The CDR3 spells CAWETGAMAKNIQYF. The CDR3 bases are TGTGCCTGGGAAACAGGGGCCATGGCCAAAAACATTCAGTACTTC.

This rearrangement joins TRBV2 to TRBJ1-4; D is unclear. V lost 3 bases and J lost 7, with 15 bases in between. CDR3 length: 15 amino acids. In germline, CDR1 is SNHLY, CDR2 FYNNEI. The CDR3 sequence is CASSDAGSRGEKLFF. In DNA form, the CDR3 reads TGTGCCAGCAGTGATGCGGGCAGCCGGGGTGAAAAACTGTTTTTT.

The V call is TRBV11-2, the J call TRBJ1-2, with 9 bases aligning to TRBD1. The CDR3 extends over 13 amino acids. The germline CDR1 and CDR2 sequences are SGHAT and FQNNGV. Losses at the gene ends were 4 bases for V and 6 bases for J; bases not matched to a gene: 3. Here the CDR3 DNA reads TGTGCCAGCAGCTCGAGGACAGGGGATGGCTACACCTTC. Its protein product is CASSSRTGDGYTF.

The chain couples TRBV5-1 to TRBJ2-1; 7 positions match TRBD1. This CDR3 has 20 residues. Germline CDR1 SGHRS, CDR2 YFSETQ. The V and J ends lost 4 bases and 3 bases, in that order; junction bases with no gene match: 22. The CDR3 spells CASSPDGQATLSSFYNEQFF. The CDR3 DNA reads TGCGCCAGCAGCCCTGATGGACAGGCCACTTTAAGTTCTTTCTACAATGAGCAGTTCTTC.

V and J are TRBV19 and TRBJ1-4; a weak D match, TRBD1 (5 bases). V lost 3 bases and J lost 8, with 13 bases in between. This CDR3 region has 14 residues. CDR1 and CDR2 (germline): LNHDA, SQIVND (reference sequence). The CDR3 DNA reads TGTGCCAGTAGTATTTCAGGGTTAGGGGAAAAACTGTTTTTT. Encoded protein: CASSISGLGEKLFF.

This clone has a single count. This sample includes further DNA sequences coding for the same CDR3. This CDR3 reads CASSQEGSSYEQYF. CDR3 DNA sequence: TGTGCCAGCAGCCAAGAAGGGAGTAGCTACGAGCAGTACTTC. The chain combines TRBV4-2 with TRBJ2-7, with D possibly being TRBD2 (5 bases). Trimming shortened V by 0 bases and J by 3 bases, and 9 bases separated the two germline ends. Germline V gene data show CDR1 as LGHNA and CDR2 as YNFKEQ. The CDR3 consists of 14 residues.

This rearrangement joins TRBV28 to TRBJ1-5; possible D gene TRBD1, 6 bases. This CDR3 has 15 residues. Looked up from germline, CDR1 is MDHEN and CDR2 is SYDVKM. Deletions cut 5 bases from V and 0 bases from J, with 11 bases between. The CDR3: CASSPIQGSNQPQHF. In DNA form, the CDR3 reads TGTGCCAGCAGTCCGATACAGGGTAGCAATCAGCCCCAGCATTTT.

V and J are TRBV29-1 and TRBJ2-5; 9 nucleotides agree with TRBD1. CDR1 and CDR2 (germline): SQVTM, ANQGSEA. This CDR3 has 14 residues. V shed 8 bases, J shed 4 bases, and the junction held 11 bases outside the gene matches. CDR3 nucleotide sequence: TGCAGCCTATCGTCCCCGGACAGGGGAGAGACCCAGTACTTC. Its translation is CSLSSPDRGETQYF.

The DNA for the CDR3 is TGTGCCAGTAGTATGTGGGGACTAGACCCCCTCTACGAGCAGTACTTC. Protein product: CASSMWGLDPLYEQYF. The chain couples TRBV19 to TRBJ2-7, with 8 positions matching TRBD2. The CDR3 consists of 16 residues. J lost 3 bases, V lost 3 bases, and 10 bases had no gene match. Germline V gives CDR1 LNHDA, CDR2 SQIVND (reference sequence).

The rearrangement joins TRBV5-8 to TRBJ2-2; D gene uncertain. Germline V CDR1 and CDR2: SGHTS, YDEGEE. The V and J ends lost 5 bases and 5 bases respectively, with 10 bases between them. The CDR3 has 13 residues. CDR3 sequence: CASRRMRTGELFF. For the CDR3, the DNA is TGTGCCAGCAGAAGGATGAGGACCGGGGAGCTGTTTTTT.